This TCR beta chain was profiled in a study of blood T cells in healthy people across ages. Background on the study: About one barcoded beta molecule was captured per two T cells (by template switching).

In this sample, this clonotype turned up a few times. Its target is not known. Broader study findings: Compared with aged donors, long-lived donors showed fewer expanded clones, suggesting selection.

The germline V gene has CDR1 MNHEY and CDR2 SVGAGI. The CDR3 loop spans 13 amino acids. The V and J ends lost 8 bases and 4 bases respectively, with 14 bases between them. Primed by a sample-barcoded 5' primer and a J-beta primer mix, a second PCR proceeded for 7 to 11 cycles. Template switching added a 12-random-nucleotide identifier to every cDNA molecule. Each sample provided no less than 2.5 million CDR3-containing paired-end reads. TCRdb reprocessed the 5' RACE reads with MiXCR, giving one entry per CDR3 protein. The data show 920,000 or so distinct CDR3 sequences, 40% to 50% seen once. The receptor was isolated from a woman between 55 and 75 years old in good health. Sequencing was performed on blood. The V call is TRBV6-5, the J call TRBJ1-2; a possible D gene is TRBD1 (6 bases). The CDR3 region has the DNA TGTGCCAGCTCGCCGGGACAAATCTATGGCTACACCTTC. Its translation: CASSPGQIYGYTF.